One sample yielded the 24 T cell receptor beta chains listed below, sequenced in a study of monozygotic twins with inflammatory bowel disease. After re-calling the 5' RACE reads, TCRdb lists one entry per CDR3 protein, DNA absent. Its listing shows 150,000 to 200,000 distinct CDR3 sequences. Sequences were obtained from blood. The receptors originated from a human donor with ulcerative colitis or Crohn's disease, or a healthy co-twin of an affected twin (not recorded which).

This sequence joins TRBV6-2 or TRBV6-3 and TRBJ2-1; TCRdb selects TRBD2, and the lack of DNA leaves this call unchecked. The CDR3 has 20 amino acids. The germline gives CDR1 MNHEY, CDR2 SVGEGT. The CDR3 loop is CASTRPTIAGGNPSYNEQFF.

The rearrangement uses TRBV20-1 and TRBJ1-4. The CDR3 contains 11 residues. Per germline, CDR1 DFQATT and CDR2 SNEGSKA (reference sequence). Here the CDR3 reads CSARTNEKLFF.

J is TRBJ2-4 and V is TRBV12-3 or TRBV12-4; TCRdb selects TRBD1, and the lack of DNA leaves this call unchecked. The CDR3 length is 15 residues. The CDR3: CASTPTGPSKNIQYF.

The CDR3 sequence: CSVISRSTGELFF. The chain joins TRBV29-1 to TRBJ2-2; TCRdb gives TRBD1 as the D gene, but with no DNA this cannot be confirmed. Germline lookup yields CDR1 SQVTM and CDR2 ANQGSEA. CDR3 length: 13 amino acids.

J is TRBJ2-7 and V is TRBV20-1. Germline V gene data show CDR1 as DFQATT and CDR2 as SNEGSKA (reference sequence). CDR3 size: 15 residues. The CDR3 sequence: CSAGVPTSSNYEQYF.

The CDR3 loop reads CASSKDSRNRGRETQYF. The gene calls are TRBV21-1 and TRBJ2-5. TRBV21-1 is a pseudogene. CDR3 length: 17 residues.

The chain joins TRBV27 to TRBJ1-5. Germline V gene lookup returns CDR1 MNHEY and CDR2 SMNVEV (reference sequence). The CDR3 length is 14 residues. Here the CDR3 reads CASSSLPPPQPQHF.

The V and J genes are TRBV27 and TRBJ2-3. Looked up from germline, CDR1 is MNHEY and CDR2 is SMNVEV (reference sequence). The CDR3 is made up of 13 amino acids. This CDR3 reads CASSFLGTDTQYF.

The chain employs TRBV20-1 and TRBJ1-2. This CDR3 has 15 amino acids. Germline V gene lookup returns CDR1 DFQATT and CDR2 SNEGSKA (reference sequence). The CDR3 loop reads CSAPRPGRQSYGYTF.

The V call is TRBV21-1, the J call TRBJ2-1; lacking DNA, the TRBD2 call made by TCRdb goes unchecked. TRBV21-1 is annotated as a pseudogene. This CDR3 contains 18 residues. CDR3 loop: CASSKSDSGDTTFSEQFF.

The J gene is TRBJ1-3, the V gene TRBV12-3 or TRBV12-4. The CDR3 is 13 residues long. This chain's CDR3 is CAREKLSGNTIYF.

The rearrangement uses TRBV28 and TRBJ2-4; TCRdb's assignment of TRBD2 cannot be checked, as there is no DNA. The length of the CDR3 is 16 residues. Per germline, CDR1 MDHEN and CDR2 SYDVKM. The CDR3 loop reads CASTETSGATKNIQYF.

The chain employs TRBV5-1 and TRBJ2-4; TCRdb names TRBD1, which stays unverified in the absence of DNA. Germline V lookup: CDR1 SGHRS, CDR2 YFSETQ. The CDR3 loop spans 17 amino acids. The CDR3 loop is CASSLAYTGGGEDIQYF. The full variable domain, with the rest looked up from reference TRBV5-1 and TRBJ2-4, is KAGVTQTPRYLIKTRGQQVTLSCSPISGHRSVSWYQQTPGQGLQFLFEYFSETQRNKGNFPGRFSGRQFSNSRSEMNVSTLELGDSALYLCASSLAYTGGGEDIQYFGAGTRLSVL.

J is TRBJ2-7 and V is TRBV20-1; TCRdb outputs TRBD1, but without DNA this stays unchecked. The CDR3 length is 14 residues. The germline V gene encodes CDR1 DFQATT and CDR2 SNEGSKA (reference sequence). CDR3: CSATATGDFYEQYF.

The rearrangement links TRBV9 to TRBJ1-2; TCRdb's D gene call, TRBD1, goes unchecked for lack of DNA. The germline CDR1 and CDR2 sequences are SGDLS and YYNGEE. This CDR3 is built from 16 residues. CDR3 sequence reads: CASSVGEDRNLYGYTF.

The V gene is TRBV6-5, the J gene TRBJ1-6; TCRdb designates TRBD1, a call that cannot be tested without DNA. Germline CDR1 is MNHEY and CDR2 is SVGAGI. The CDR3 covers 15 residues. CDR3 region: CASSYSWAGNSPLHF.

The chain recombines TRBV9 with TRBJ2-7. There are 14 residues in the CDR3. Germline CDR1 and CDR2: SGDLS and YYNGEE. CDR3 sequence: CASSVAYGSYEQYF.

CDR3 region: CASSLNDRITEAFF. The J gene is TRBJ1-1, the V gene TRBV5-1; TCRdb proposes TRBD1, but this gene call is untestable without DNA. The germline gives CDR1 SGHRS, CDR2 YFSETQ. The CDR3 has 14 amino acids.

The chain links TRBV10-3 to TRBJ1-4; TCRdb outputs TRBD1, but without DNA this stays unchecked. The CDR3 totals 14 residues. Germline CDR1 ENHRY, CDR2 SYGVKD. The CDR3 reads CAIFSGTGDGKLFF.

The J gene is TRBJ1-5, the V gene TRBV20-1; the TCRdb D gene call, TRBD1, has no DNA to confirm it. The CDR3 contains 13 residues. Per the germline V gene, CDR1 is DFQATT and CDR2 is SNEGSKA (reference sequence). The CDR3 reads CSASPGRNQPQHF.

The rearrangement joins TRBV20-1 to TRBJ1-4. Germline-derived CDR1 and CDR2 are DFQATT and SNEGSKA (reference sequence). The CDR3 sequence is 12 residues long. This CDR3 is CSADASGEKLFF.

This chain uses TRBV20-1 with TRBJ1-2; TCRdb picks TRBD1, but there is no DNA to check that call. The CDR3 is 15 residues long. The germline CDR1 and CDR2 sequences are DFQATT and SNEGSKA (reference sequence). The CDR3 sequence is CSARVSGTADYGYTF.

The gene calls are TRBV20-1 and TRBJ2-3; there is no DNA to check the TCRdb D call of TRBD2. CDR3 length equals 15 residues. Germline assignment: CDR1 DFQATT and CDR2 SNEGSKA (reference sequence). This CDR3 is CSAAGTSGSTDTQYF.

The chain carries TRBV3-1 and TRBJ2-7; without DNA, the TCRdb call of TRBD2 cannot be checked. This CDR3 has 19 residues. The germline V gene encodes CDR1 LGHDT and CDR2 YNNKEL (reference sequence). CDR3 sequence: CASSQVRLAGALSFYEQYF.